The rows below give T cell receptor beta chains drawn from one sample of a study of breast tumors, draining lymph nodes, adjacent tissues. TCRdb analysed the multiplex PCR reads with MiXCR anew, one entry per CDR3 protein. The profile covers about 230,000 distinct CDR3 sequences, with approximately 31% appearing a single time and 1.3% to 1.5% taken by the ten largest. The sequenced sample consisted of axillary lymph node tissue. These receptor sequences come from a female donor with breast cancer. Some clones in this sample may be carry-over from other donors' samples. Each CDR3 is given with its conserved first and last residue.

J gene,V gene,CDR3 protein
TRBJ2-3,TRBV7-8,CASSFVGLGDTQYF
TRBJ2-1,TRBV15,CATSRGYNEQFF
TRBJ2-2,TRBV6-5,CASRAGSSTGELFF
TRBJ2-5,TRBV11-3,CASSALQGAETQYF
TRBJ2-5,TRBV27,CASSLTGLAGAFQETQYF
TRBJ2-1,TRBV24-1,CATSDPGLATGYEQFF
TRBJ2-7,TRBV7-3,CASSLASGNYEQYF
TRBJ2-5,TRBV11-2,CASSNSSGPRQETQYF
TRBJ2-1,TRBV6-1,CASSRPTQYNEQFF
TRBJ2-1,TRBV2,CAIAGRLNEQFF